The sequence of this TCR beta chain was determined in a study of T cell responses to AZD1222 COVID-19 vaccine. V lost 1 base to trimming and J lost 5 bases; unmatched junction nucleotides: 1. Germline lookup yields CDR1 SQVTM and CDR2 ANQGSEA. The length of the CDR3 is 12 residues. Pooling was applied to second doses at about 4 or about 12 weeks. As for this clone: Its matching antigen is unknown.

Study results and limitations: Baseline serology detected seropositivity in only six AZD1222 recipients. Reportedly, nearly half the spike-specific TCRs target unmutated variant regions. White British people made up most donors, females outnumbered males, and clonal diversity was possibly underestimated.

Assay: immunoSEQ multiplex PCR; the TCRdb copy retains only in-frame clones and omits some. The sample consists of approximately 140,000 clones, around 93% of them appearing once. The rearrangement joins TRBV29-1 to TRBJ1-1, with 7 bases lining up with TRBD1. This receptor was obtained from an adult who received the AZD1222 COVID-19 vaccine. Sample: peripheral blood, taken 28 days after the second AZD1222 dose. As DNA, the CDR3 is TGCAGCGTTGAAGTCAGGGGGACTGAAGCTTTCTTT. As protein: CSVEVRGTEAFF.